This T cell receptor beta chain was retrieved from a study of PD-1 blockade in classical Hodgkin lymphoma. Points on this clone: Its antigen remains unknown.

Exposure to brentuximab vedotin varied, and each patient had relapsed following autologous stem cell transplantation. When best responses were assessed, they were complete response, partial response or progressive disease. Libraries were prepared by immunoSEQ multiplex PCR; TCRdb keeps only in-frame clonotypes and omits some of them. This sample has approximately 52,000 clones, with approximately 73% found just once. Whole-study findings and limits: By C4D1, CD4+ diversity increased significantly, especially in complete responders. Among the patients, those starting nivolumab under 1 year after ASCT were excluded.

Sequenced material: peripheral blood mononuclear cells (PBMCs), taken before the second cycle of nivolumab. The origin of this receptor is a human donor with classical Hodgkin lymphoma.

CDR3 bases: TGTGCCAGCAGCTCACTAGCGGGAGGCAATCAAGAGACCCAGTACTTC. Translated: CASSSLAGGNQETQYF. The chain combines TRBV11-1 with TRBJ2-5; TRBD2 matches 12 bases. V was pared by 4 bases and J by 2 bases, with 5 bases of the junction left unmatched. The CDR3 has 16 amino acids. Germline V lookup: CDR1 SGHAT, CDR2 FQDESV (reference sequence).